This T cell receptor beta chain originates from a study of blood T cells in healthy people across ages. The study, taken as a whole, reports: It was the long-lived donors that had more naive CD4+ cells and higher diversity than aged donors. It was held that diversity estimates obtained from one million T cells represented underestimates.

Regarding this clonotype: Its matching antigen is unknown.

Primed by a sample-barcoded 5' primer and a J-beta primer mix, a second PCR proceeded for 7 to 11 cycles. Each cDNA molecule was tagged by a template-switch adaptor with 12 random nucleotides. TCRdb itself ran the 5' RACE reads through MiXCR, one entry per CDR3 protein. The sample contains 1.5 million to 2 million distinct CDR3 sequences, about 32% of which appear only once. The germline CDR1 and CDR2 sequences are DFQATT and SNEGSKA (reference sequence). This CDR3 contains 14 residues. Source material: blood. This rearrangement joins TRBV20-1 to TRBJ2-7; D gene uncertain. The assigned J gene may be wrong: the sequence end matches TRBJ2-5 better. The TCR was taken from a woman aged 30 to 39 in good health. CDR3 sequence: CSARGFPDIQTQYF. The CDR3 nucleotides read TGCAGTGCTAGAGGTTTCCCCGATATTCAGACCCAGTACTTC.